This note documents a single TCR beta chain sequence. Its target is unknown. Universal primer sites and UMIs were introduced during 5'RACE template-switching synthesis of TCR cDNA. TCRdb reprocessed the 5' RACE reads via MiXCR and lists one record per CDR3 protein. The sample contains 300,000 or so distinct CDR3 sequences, about 8.3% of which appear only once. With 6 bases removed from V and 0 bases from J, the gap between germline ends came to 5 bases. CDR1 and CDR2 from the germline V gene are ENHRY and SYGVKD. The CDR3 contains 13 residues. This sample was taken from a study of T cells after yellow fever vaccination. Study-wide background: SMART-Seq v4 Ultra Low Input prepared libraries from low-cell fractions.

Overall study findings and caveats: Reappearing after the booster were most of the clones from primary vaccination (about 96% CD4, 75% to 90% CD8). A weaker but faster secondary response was observed, peaking on day 5 versus 15.

The chain recombines TRBV10-3 with TRBJ2-2; D uncertain. The sequenced sample was PBMCs, obtained around 45 days after the first yellow fever vaccination. This receptor was obtained from a young man who received the YFV17D yellow fever vaccine. In DNA, the CDR3 is TGTGCCATCAGCCAGGCGAACACCGGGGAGCTGTTTTTT. It yields the protein CAISQANTGELFF.